This TCR beta chain appears in the sequencing data of a study of T cell responses to AZD1222 COVID-19 vaccine. A remark on this clone: Its target is unknown.

TCRdb's table, derived via immunoSEQ multiplex PCR, lists solely in-frame clones and lacks some. The sample gives roughly 92,000 clones, about 88% of which show up once; approximately 5.2% is in the top ten. After removal of 3 bases from V and 4 bases from J, the junction contained 2 bases not matched to a gene. Per germline, CDR1 KGHSH and CDR2 LQKENI. The CDR3 is 14 residues long. Regarding the study as a whole: Spike-spanning, vaccine-associated CD4 TCRs were dominant at 160-218 and 743-854. The donor group comprised mostly white British people and more females; the analysis possibly underestimated clonal diversity. Repertoires were obtained only post-peak T cell response.

This receptor was taken from an adult who received the AZD1222 COVID-19 vaccine. The chain joins TRBV18 to TRBJ2-7; 11 bases match TRBD2. This sample comprised peripheral blood, obtained 28 days after the second AZD1222 dose. The DNA for the CDR3 is TGTGCCAGCTCACCCCCTAGCGGGGGGTACGAGCAGTACTTC. It translates to CASSPPSGGYEQYF.